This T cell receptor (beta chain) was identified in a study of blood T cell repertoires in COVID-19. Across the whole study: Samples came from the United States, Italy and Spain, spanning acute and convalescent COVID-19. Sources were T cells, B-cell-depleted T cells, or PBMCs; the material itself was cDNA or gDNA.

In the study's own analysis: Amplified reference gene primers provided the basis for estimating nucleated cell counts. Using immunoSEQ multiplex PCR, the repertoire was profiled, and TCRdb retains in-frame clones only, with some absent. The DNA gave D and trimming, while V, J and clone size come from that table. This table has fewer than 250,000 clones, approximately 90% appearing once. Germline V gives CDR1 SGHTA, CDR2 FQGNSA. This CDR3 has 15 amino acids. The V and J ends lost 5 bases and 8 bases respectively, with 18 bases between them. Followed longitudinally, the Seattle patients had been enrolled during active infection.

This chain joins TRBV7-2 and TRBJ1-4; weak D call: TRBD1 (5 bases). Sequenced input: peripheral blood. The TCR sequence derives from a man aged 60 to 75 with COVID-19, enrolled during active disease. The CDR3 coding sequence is TGTGCCAGCAGCCCAACGGACCTTAAGGGGGAAAAACTGTTTTTT. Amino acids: CASSPTDLKGEKLFF.